The 16 T cell receptor beta chains listed next were all sequenced from one sample in a study of T-cell reconstitution after alpha-beta-depleted transplantation in children listed by TCRdb under 2016. The library was generated by PCR. The sequencing machine was an Illumina HiSeq 2500. TCR library preparation used molecular barcoding, with unique molecular identifiers applied to normalize quantification of the TCRbeta repertoire. TCRdb reprocessed the public reads (quality trimming at Q25 with fastp, clone calling with MiXCR) and kept in-frame beta chains. Each CDR3 protein gets just one entry, which takes the most common genes and DNA from the rows behind it. A total of some 240,000 distinct CDR3 sequences appear in this sample, approximately 9.8% of them only once. The leading ten clones occupy roughly 5.1% of the sample. Sequenced material: PBMCs from the stem cell graft donor, taken from the stem cell graft. The receptors come from a human donor who donated a stem cell graft to a child with SCID.

This clonotype was counted at least ten times. V gene TRBV12-3 or TRBV12-4 combines with J gene TRBJ1-2; 8 bases map to TRBD1. Trimming cost V 5 bases and J 4 bases; bases outside gene matches: 9. This CDR3 is built from 15 residues. The CDR3 spells CASSGRDRLPYGYTF. The CDR3 DNA follows: TGTGCCAGCAGTGGCCGGGACAGGCTTCCCTATGGCTACACCTTC.

This clonotype was observed many times. Here the CDR3 reads CSASRPVDNEQFF. The CDR3 DNA sequence: TGCAGTGCTAGTAGGCCAGTTGACAATGAGCAGTTCTTC. The chain has TRBV20-1 and TRBJ2-1; no definite D call. CDR1 and CDR2 (germline): DFQATT, SNEGSKA (reference sequence). The CDR3 loop spans 13 amino acids. V was cut by 3 bases and J by 5 bases, with 11 bases left in between.

Many counts were recorded for this clonotype. This chain links TRBV6-1 with TRBJ2-7, with a weak D call TRBD1 (6 bases). The V gene lost 8 bases and the J gene lost 0 bases, with 17 bases spanning the gap. This CDR3 has 15 amino acids. Germline values: CDR1 MNHNS, CDR2 SASEGT. The CDR3, as DNA: TGTGCCAGCCGCCCAGGGGCAGGGGTCTCCTACGAGCAGTACTTC. It translates to CASRPGAGVSYEQYF.

This clonotype has at least ten counts. The genes are TRBV20-1 and TRBJ1-5; D uncertain. The CDR3 runs 15 residues. CDR1 and CDR2 (germline): DFQATT, SNEGSKA (reference sequence). V lost 5 bases and J 1 base, leaving 15 bases between the germline ends. The CDR3 reads CSAVDIFVSNQPQHF. The CDR3 DNA reads as TGCAGTGCTGTAGACATTTTCGTCAGCAATCAGCCCCAGCATTTT.

This clonotype was found many times. V gene TRBV7-2 combines with J gene TRBJ2-2, with no clear D. CDR1 SGHTA and CDR2 FQGNSA come from the germline V gene. This CDR3 spans 14 amino acids. V shed 7 bases and J shed 4 bases, with 13 bases lying between them. CDR3 in DNA: TGTGCCAGCATTCCCATCGCGTCCACCGGGGAGCTGTTTTTT. Its protein is CASIPIASTGELFF.

The sample holds a few counts of this clonotype. V and J are TRBV20-1 and TRBJ1-2, with 9 bases lining up with TRBD1. The CDR3 length is 14 residues. V trimming: 5 bases; J trimming: 7 bases; junction bases outside the gene matches: 11. CDR1 and CDR2 from the germline V gene are DFQATT and SNEGSKA (reference sequence). The chain's CDR3 is CSAGGDRDAGGYTF. The DNA of the CDR3 is TGCAGTGCTGGGGGGGACAGGGATGCTGGTGGCTACACCTTC.

This clonotype was observed many times. This sequence joins TRBV14 and TRBJ2-1, with D perhaps TRBD2 (5 bases). This CDR3 is built from 16 residues. Trimming took 0 bases from V and 2 from J, leaving 11 bases between them. Germline V CDR1 and CDR2: SGHDN, FVKESK. CDR3 residues: CASSQEGGLPYNEQFF. CDR3 sequence (DNA): TGTGCCAGCAGCCAAGAAGGAGGCCTACCCTACAATGAGCAGTTCTTC.

This clonotype has a single count. The chain couples TRBV5-6 to TRBJ1-5; D is undetermined. Germline loops: CDR1 SGHDT, CDR2 YYEEEE. CDR3 length equals 13 residues. Deletions cut 3 bases from V and 3 bases from J, with 7 bases between. CDR3 DNA sequence: TGTGCCAGCAGCTCGGGCAACAATCAGCCCCAGCATTTT. Its protein product is CASSSGNNQPQHF.

In this sample, this clonotype turned up many times. The chain joins TRBV5-1 to TRBJ2-3; the D is unclear. Germline CDR1 is SGHRS and CDR2 is YFSETQ. Between the trimmed V and J ends, which lost 2 bases and 6 bases, there was a span of 10 bases. The length of the CDR3 is 13 residues. CDR3 in DNA: TGCGCCAGCAGCTTCAGTATCGCCGATACGCAGTATTTT. It encodes CASSFSIADTQYF.

This clonotype was counted at least ten times. The gene calls are TRBV10-3 and TRBJ2-5, with 8 bases that match TRBD1. Germline CDR1 and CDR2: ENHRY and SYGVKD. This CDR3 has 13 residues. V trimming: 6 bases; J trimming: 4 bases; junction bases outside the gene matches: 4. For the CDR3, the DNA is TGTGCCATCAGGAGGGACAGGCCAGAGACCCAGTACTTC. As protein: CAIRRDRPETQYF.

The chain employs TRBV7-2 and TRBJ2-2, with 8 bases matching TRBD2. This CDR3 contains 14 residues. The junction had 4 bases not matched to a gene; V was cut back by 5 bases and J by 5 bases. Germline V CDR1 and CDR2: SGHTA, FQGNSA. This CDR3 is CASSRTSRTGELFF. CDR3 sequence (DNA): TGTGCCAGCAGCCGGACTAGCAGAACCGGGGAGCTGTTTTTT. Based on the CDR3 plus reference TRBV7-2 and TRBJ2-2, the full variable domain is GAGVSQSPSNKVTEKGKDVELRCDPISGHTALYWYRQSLGQGLEFLIYFQGNSAPDKSGLPSDRFSAERTGGSVSTLTIQRTQQEDSAVYLCASSRTSRTGELFFGEGSRLTVL.

The table lists this clonotype with many counts. J is TRBJ1-2 and V is TRBV20-1; D remains unclear. V was pared by 0 bases and J by 0 bases, with 8 bases between. The CDR3 consists of 14 residues. Germline V gene data show CDR1 as DFQATT and CDR2 as SNEGSKA (reference sequence). The CDR3 here is CSARDHGANYGYTF. The CDR3, as DNA: TGCAGTGCTAGAGACCATGGAGCTAACTATGGCTACACCTTC.

In this sample, this clonotype turned up many times. The chain couples TRBV7-9 to TRBJ2-2; D uncertain. Germline assignment: CDR1 SEHNR and CDR2 FQNEAQ (reference sequence). V gave up 4 bases and J gave up 7 bases, with 7 bases separating them. The CDR3 has 12 amino acids. CDR3 nucleotide sequence: TGTGCCAGCAGCTCACCAGGCGGGGAGCTGTTTTTT. Its protein is CASSSPGGELFF.

This clonotype was picked up a small number of times. The chain uses TRBV4-3 and TRBJ1-6; D not certain. The CDR3 loop spans 15 amino acids. Trimming took 4 bases from V and 5 from J, leaving 12 bases between them. CDR1 and CDR2 (germline): LGHNA, YSLEER. The CDR3 spells CASSPLGADNSPLHF. CDR3 DNA: TGCGCCAGCAGCCCACTGGGAGCTGATAATTCACCCCTCCACTTT.

The genes are TRBV5-1 and TRBJ1-1, with D perhaps TRBD1 (5 bases). Germline loops: CDR1 SGHRS, CDR2 YFSETQ. Trimming pared 2 bases from V and 5 bases from J, leaving 10 bases between. The CDR3 runs to 13 residues. Here the CDR3 DNA reads TGCGCCAGCAGCTTCCAGACAGAAACTGAAGCTTTCTTT. Its translation: CASSFQTETEAFF.

This clonotype was seen ten or more times. The V and J genes are TRBV25-1 and TRBJ2-3, with 7 positions matching TRBD1. Germline V gives CDR1 MGHDK, CDR2 SYGVNS. The J segment lost 0 bases and the V segment lost 4 bases, leaving 13 bases of the junction unmatched. The CDR3 is 18 residues long. In DNA, the CDR3 is TGTGCCAGCAGTGGCAAACCTGGGACAGACCCTAGCACAGATACGCAGTATTTT. Encoded protein: CASSGKPGTDPSTDTQYF.